This TCR beta chain emerged from a study of blood T cell repertoires in COVID-19. Study details: T cells, B-cell-depleted T cells, or PBMCs provided the cDNA or gDNA that served as material.

Sequenced by immunoSEQ multiplex PCR; TCRdb stores in-frame clones only, minus some. The sample consists of 200,000 to 300,000 clones, roughly 84% of them appearing once. Sequenced sample: peripheral blood. The TCR originated in a middle-aged woman who had recovered from COVID-19.

The DNA for the CDR3 is TGTGCCAGCTCACGGGACAGACCCTTCCTCTACACCGGGGAGCTGTTTTTT. This sequence encodes CASSRDRPFLYTGELFF. V gene TRBV18 combines with J gene TRBJ2-2; 7 bases fit TRBD1. The CDR3 has 17 amino acids. The V gene's germline CDR1 is KGHSH and CDR2 LQKENI. J lost 3 bases, V lost 4 bases, and 11 bases had no gene match.